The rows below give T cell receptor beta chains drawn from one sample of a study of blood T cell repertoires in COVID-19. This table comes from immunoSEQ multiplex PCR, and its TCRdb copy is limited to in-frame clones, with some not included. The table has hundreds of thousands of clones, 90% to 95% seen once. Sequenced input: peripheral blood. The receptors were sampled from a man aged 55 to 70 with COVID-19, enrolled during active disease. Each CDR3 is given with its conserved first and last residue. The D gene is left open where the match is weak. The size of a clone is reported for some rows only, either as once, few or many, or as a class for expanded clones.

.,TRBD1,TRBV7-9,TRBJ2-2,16,TGTGCCAGCAATGATGAGACAGGGGCTAACACCGGGGAGCTGTTTTTT,CASNDETGANTGELFF
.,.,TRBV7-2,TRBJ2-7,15,TGTGCCAGCAGCGTAGATTATGGGTCTAGGGGCGAGCAGTACTTC,CASSVDYGSRGEQYF
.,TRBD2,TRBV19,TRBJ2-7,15,TGTGCCAGTACCCCATTAGGCGGGGGGTCCTACGAGCAGTACTTC,CASTPLGGGSYEQYF
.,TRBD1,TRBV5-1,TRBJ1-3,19,TGCGCCAGCAGCTTGGGACAGGGGTCCAACTTATTCTCTGGAAACACCATATATTTT,CASSLGQGSNLFSGNTIYF
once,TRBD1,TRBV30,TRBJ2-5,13,TGTGCCTGGGCTCAGGGGGTCCAAGAGACCCAGTACTTC,CAWAQGVQETQYF
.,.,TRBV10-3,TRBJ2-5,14,TGTGCCATCAGTGAGAGAGCCGGGAGTGAGACCCAGTACTTC,CAISERAGSETQYF
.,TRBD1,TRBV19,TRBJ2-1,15,TGTGCCAGTAGTATCGTCGAGACAGGGAGCAATGAGCAGTTCTTC,CASSIVETGSNEQFF
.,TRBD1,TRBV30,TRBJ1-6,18,TGTGCCTGGAGTGCCGTACCCGGACAGGGCAGGGGTGGATCACCCCTCCACTTT,CAWSAVPGQGRGGSPLHF
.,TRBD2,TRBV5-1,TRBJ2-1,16,TGCGCCAGCAGCTTGACTAGCGGGGTCAACTACAATGAGCAGTTCTTC,CASSLTSGVNYNEQFF
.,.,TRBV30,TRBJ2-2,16,TGTGCCTGGAGTGTGGTAGGGGCCGCGAACACCGGGGAGCTGTTTTTT,CAWSVVGAANTGELFF
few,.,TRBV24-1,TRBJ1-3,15,TGTGCCACCAGTGATTCGAGGAACTCTGGAAACACCATATATTTT,CATSDSRNSGNTIYF
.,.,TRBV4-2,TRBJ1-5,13,TGTGCCAGCAGCTGGGCCAGCAATCAGCCCCAGCATTTT,CASSWASNQPQHF
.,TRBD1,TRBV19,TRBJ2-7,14,TGTGCCAGTAGAAAAGACAGGGTGATGGGCGAGCAGTACTTC,CASRKDRVMGEQYF
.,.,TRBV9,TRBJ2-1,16,TGTGCCAGCAGCGTGACTCGAGGATACTCCTACAATGAGCAGTTCTTC,CASSVTRGYSYNEQFF
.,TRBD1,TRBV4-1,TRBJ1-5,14,TGCGCCAACAGCCTGGACAGGGGCAGTCAGCCCCAGCATTTT,CANSLDRGSQPQHF
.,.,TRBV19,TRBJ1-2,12,TGTGCCAGTAGCGCTCTGGGGGGAAGCTACACCTTC,CASSALGGSYTF
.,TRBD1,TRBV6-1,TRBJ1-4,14,TGTGCCAGCAGTGAGGACAGGGTCCGCGAAAAACTGTTTTTT,CASSEDRVREKLFF
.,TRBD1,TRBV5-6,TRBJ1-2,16,TGTGCCAGCAGCTTAGCGACAGGGGATCTCCATTATGGCTACACCTTC,CASSLATGDLHYGYTF
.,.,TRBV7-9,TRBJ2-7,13,TGTGCCAGCAGCTTAGGACAGTACTACGAGCAGTACTTC,CASSLGQYYEQYF
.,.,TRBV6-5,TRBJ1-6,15,TGTGCCACCGCATCTGGGGCGGCCTATAATTCACCCCTCCACTTT,CATASGAAYNSPLHF
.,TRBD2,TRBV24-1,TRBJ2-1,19,TGTGCCACCAGTGATGAAGGGGCAGGAGCGGGAGCAGGATACAATGAGCAGTTCTTC,CATSDEGAGAGAGYNEQFF
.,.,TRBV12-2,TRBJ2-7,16,TGTGCAAGTCGCAACACTAGCGGGAGGGCCAAGGGGGAGCAGTACTTC,CASRNTSGRAKGEQYF
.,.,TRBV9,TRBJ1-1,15,TGTGCCAGCAGCCCCCTCGGGGGGGGCAACACTGAAGCTTTCTTT,CASSPLGGGNTEAFF
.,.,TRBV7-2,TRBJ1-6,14,TGTGCCAGCAGCTTAGATCACAACCGATCACCCCTCCACTTT,CASSLDHNRSPLHF
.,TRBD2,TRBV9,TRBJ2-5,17,TGTGCCAGCAGCGTAGCTACCGGGACTAGCGCGAAAGAGACCCAGTACTTC,CASSVATGTSAKETQYF
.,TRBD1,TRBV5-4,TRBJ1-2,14,TGTGCCAGCAGGCAGACAGGGGGCGCGGATGGCTACACCTTC,CASRQTGGADGYTF
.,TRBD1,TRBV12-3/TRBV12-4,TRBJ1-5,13,TGTGCCAGCAGTGGGACAGGGGGGCAGCCCCAGCATTTT,CASSGTGGQPQHF
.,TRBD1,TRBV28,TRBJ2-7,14,TGTGCCAGCAGCGAGCCGGGACAGGGCTACGAGCAGTACTTC,CASSEPGQGYEQYF
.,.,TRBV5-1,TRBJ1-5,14,TGCGCCAGCAGTAAGGGGGAAGGCAATCAGCCCCAGCATTTT,CASSKGEGNQPQHF
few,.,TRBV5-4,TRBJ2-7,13,TGTGCCAGCAGCCTTGGGGCGACGGGCGAGCAGTACTTC,CASSLGATGEQYF
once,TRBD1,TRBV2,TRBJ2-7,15,TGTGCCAGCAGGGTCTGGGACAGGGGGTTGGACGAGCAGTACTTC,CASRVWDRGLDEQYF
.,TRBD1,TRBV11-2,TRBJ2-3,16,TGTGCCAGCAGCGCCGGACAGGTCTGGACCACAGATACGCAGTATTTT,CASSAGQVWTTDTQYF
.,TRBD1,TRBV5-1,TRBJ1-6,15,TGCGCCAGCAGCTTGGGACAGGGAGAGTTTTCACCCCTCCACTTT,CASSLGQGEFSPLHF
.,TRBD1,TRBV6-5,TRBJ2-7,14,TGTGCCAGCAGTTCCGACAGGGTAACCTACGAGCAGTACTTC,CASSSDRVTYEQYF
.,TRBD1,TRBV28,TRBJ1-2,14,TGTGCCAGCAGTTTATCAATCCCGACAGGGCGCTACACCTTC,CASSLSIPTGRYTF
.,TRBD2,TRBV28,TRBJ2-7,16,TGTGCCAGCAGGGTACTAGCGGGGGGGGGATACTACGAGCAGTACTTC,CASRVLAGGGYYEQYF
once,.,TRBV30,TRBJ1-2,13,TGTGCCTGGACCCAAGGAGGTTTCGGTGGCTACACCTTC,CAWTQGGFGGYTF
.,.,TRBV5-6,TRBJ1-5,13,TGTGCCAGCAGCTTGCGGGTCGGTCAGCCCCAGCATTTT,CASSLRVGQPQHF
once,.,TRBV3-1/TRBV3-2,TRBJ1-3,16,TGTGCCAGCAGCCCCCCGTCTTCGGGGGCTGGAAACACCATATATTTT,CASSPPSSGAGNTIYF
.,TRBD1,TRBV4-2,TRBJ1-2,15,TGTGCCAGCAGGAACATCGGTCCCGGGACAGGGGGGGACACCTTC,CASRNIGPGTGGDTF
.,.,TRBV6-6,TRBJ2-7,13,TGTGCCAGCTCCCTCGTTCGGTCCTACGAGCAGTACTTC,CASSLVRSYEQYF
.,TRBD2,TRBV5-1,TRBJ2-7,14,TGCGCCAGCAGCCTTAGCGGGGGGACCTACGAGCAGTACTTC,CASSLSGGTYEQYF
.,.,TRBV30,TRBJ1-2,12,TGTGCCTGGGCTCGGGACTATTATGGCTACACCTTC,CAWARDYYGYTF
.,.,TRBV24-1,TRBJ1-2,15,TGTGCCACCAGTGATCCCTCGACAGAGAACTATGGCTACACCTTC,CATSDPSTENYGYTF
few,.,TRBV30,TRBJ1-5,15,TGTGCCTGGGGGGGCCGTAGGGGAAGCAATCAGCCCCAGCATTTT,CAWGGRRGSNQPQHF
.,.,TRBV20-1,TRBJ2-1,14,TGCAGTGCTAGTCACCCTAGCTCGGTGAATGAGCAGTTCTTC,CSASHPSSVNEQFF
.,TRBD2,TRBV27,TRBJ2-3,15,TGTGCCAGCAGCCTATCTAGCGGTTACACAGATACGCAGTATTTT,CASSLSSGYTDTQYF
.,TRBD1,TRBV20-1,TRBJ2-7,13,TGCAGTGCGAGTCCCGGGACAGGGTCCGAGCAGTACTTC,CSASPGTGSEQYF
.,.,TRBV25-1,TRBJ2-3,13,TGTGCCAGCAGTGTCTCAGCCGGGATAACGCAGTATTTT,CASSVSAGITQYF
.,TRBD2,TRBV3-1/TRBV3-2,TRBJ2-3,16,TGTGCCAGCAGCCAAGGGCGGCTAGCGGGCACAGATACGCAGTATTTT,CASSQGRLAGTDTQYF
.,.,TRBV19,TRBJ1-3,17,TGTGCCAGTAGCTTCTCCCGAAGCCGAAGCTCTGGAAACACCATATATTTT,CASSFSRSRSSGNTIYF
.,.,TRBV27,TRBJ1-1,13,TGTGCCAGCAGTTTTACAGGGAACACTGAAGCTTTCTTT,CASSFTGNTEAFF
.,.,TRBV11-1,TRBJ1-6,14,TGTGCCAGCAGCCTTCAGGGGAACAGGTCACCCCTCCACTTT,CASSLQGNRSPLHF
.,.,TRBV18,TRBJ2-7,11,TGTGCCAGCTCATCTAACTACGAGCAGTACTTC,CASSSNYEQYF
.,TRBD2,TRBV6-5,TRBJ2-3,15,TGTGCCAGCAGTCCGACTAGCGGGATCGCAGATACGCAGTATTTT,CASSPTSGIADTQYF
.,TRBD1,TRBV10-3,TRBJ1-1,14,TGTGCCATCAGTAGACAGGGGGAGAGGACTGAAGCTTTCTTT,CAISRQGERTEAFF
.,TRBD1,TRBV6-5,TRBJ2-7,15,TGTGCCAGCGGGCAGGGGACAGGGGTGAATCACGAGCAGTACTTC,CASGQGTGVNHEQYF
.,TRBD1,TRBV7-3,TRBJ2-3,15,TGTGCCAGCAGCACTACAGGGGGCCTCTCAGATACGCAGTATTTT,CASSTTGGLSDTQYF
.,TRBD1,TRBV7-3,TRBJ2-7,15,TGTGCCAGCAGCGCCGGGACAGGGCCACCCTACGAGCAGTACTTC,CASSAGTGPPYEQYF